Listed below are T cell receptor beta chains from one sample, sequenced in a study of blood T cell repertoires in COVID-19. TCRdb's table, derived via immunoSEQ multiplex PCR, lists solely in-frame clones and lacks some. This table has 150,000 to 200,000 clones, approximately 86% appearing once. Source material: peripheral blood. These receptors were obtained from a woman of 80 years or more with active or convalescent COVID-19. Each CDR3 is given with its conserved first and last residue. Fields, in order: D gene, V gene, clone size, J gene, CDR3 protein, CDR3 DNA. D genes are given only for firm matches. Part of the rows lack a size; the others show once, few, many or a class for expanded clones.

-,TRBV12-3/TRBV12-4,-,TRBJ1-5,CASSLGAGEPQHF,TGTGCCAGCAGTTTGGGTGCGGGGGAGCCCCAGCATTTT
TRBD2,TRBV9,-,TRBJ2-1,CASSLGTSGRAYNEQFF,TGTGCCAGCAGCCTAGGGACTAGCGGGAGGGCCTACAATGAGCAGTTCTTC
-,TRBV7-7,-,TRBJ2-7,CASSPDRDYEQYF,TGTGCTAGCAGCCCGGACAGAGATTACGAGCAGTACTTC
TRBD1,TRBV19,-,TRBJ1-2,CASSMTGTANYGYTF,TGTGCCAGTAGTATGACAGGGACGGCTAACTATGGCTACACCTTC
TRBD1,TRBV5-1,-,TRBJ2-7,CASSPVGDRVIYEQYF,TGCGCCAGCAGCCCCGTGGGGGACAGGGTGATCTACGAGCAGTACTTC
-,TRBV3-1/TRBV3-2,once,TRBJ2-1,CASSPAGTSVDEQFF,TGTGCCAGCAGCCCAGCCGGGACTTCCGTCGATGAGCAGTTCTTC
TRBD2,TRBV7-6,-,TRBJ2-1,CASSQAREGRGNEQFF,TGTGCCAGCAGCCAGGCGCGGGAGGGCCGGGGAAATGAGCAGTTCTTC
TRBD1,TRBV19,-,TRBJ2-5,CASSVQGAQETQYF,TGTGCCAGTAGTGTACAGGGGGCCCAAGAGACCCAGTACTTC
-,TRBV10-1,-,TRBJ2-2,CASRSGQNTGELFF,TGCGCCAGCAGGAGTGGACAAAACACCGGGGAGCTGTTTTTT
-,TRBV19,few,TRBJ1-3,CASSTLLGNTIYF,TGTGCCAGTAGTACCCTACTTGGAAACACCATATATTTT
-,TRBV6-2/TRBV6-3,once,TRBJ1-1,CASSYTRTDMNTEAFF,TGTGCCAGCAGTTATACGCGGACAGATATGAACACTGAAGCTTTCTTT
-,TRBV21-1,once,TRBJ2-7,CASSGGRGRDSPPSPYEQYF,TGTGCCAGCAGCGGCGGTAGAGGACGGGACTCTCCCCCCTCCCCGTACGAGCAGTACTTC
TRBD2,TRBV6-5,-,TRBJ2-7,CASSGPGGTYEQYF,TGTGCCAGCAGCGGCCCGGGGGGGACCTACGAGCAGTACTTC
-,TRBV2,-,TRBJ2-2,CASSEGRVNTGELFF,TGTGCCAGCAGTGAAGGCCGGGTAAACACCGGGGAGCTGTTTTTT
TRBD2,TRBV19,-,TRBJ2-1,CASSIGVAGANEQFF,TGTGCCAGTAGTATTGGGGTAGCGGGAGCAAACGAGCAGTTCTTC
-,TRBV5-1,-,TRBJ1-2,CASSLPIGAGLDGYTF,TGCGCCAGCAGCTTGCCCATTGGTGCAGGGTTGGATGGCTACACCTTC
-,TRBV11-2,-,TRBJ2-1,CASSLGGGGISSYNEQFF,TGTGCCAGCAGCTTAGGGGGGGGCGGGATTAGCTCCTACAATGAGCAGTTCTTC
-,TRBV10-1,-,TRBJ2-1,CASSGAGISSYNEQFF,TGCGCCAGCAGTGGGGCGGGAATAAGCTCCTACAATGAGCAGTTCTTC
-,TRBV11-2,-,TRBJ1-3,CASSLRVSGNTIYF,TGTGCCAGCAGCTTAAGAGTCTCTGGAAACACCATATATTTT
-,TRBV19,-,TRBJ1-5,CASSHRVGTNQPQHF,TGTGCCAGTAGCCACAGGGTAGGGACGAATCAGCCCCAGCATTTT
TRBD2,TRBV5-1,-,TRBJ2-7,CASSQPGLAGGRLLREQYF,TGCGCCAGCAGCCAACCGGGACTAGCGGGAGGACGTCTCCTACGAGAGCAGTACTTC
-,TRBV2,-,TRBJ1-4,CASSGWAALNEKLFF,TGTGCCAGCAGTGGCTGGGCAGCCCTTAATGAAAAACTGTTTTTT
TRBD2,TRBV10-3,-,TRBJ2-3,CATHGGGSSTDTQYF,TGTGCCACCCATGGCGGGGGTTCTAGCACAGATACGCAGTATTTT
-,TRBV7-3,-,TRBJ1-1,CASSRQGGDTEAFF,TGTGCCAGCAGCCGTCAGGGAGGTGACACTGAAGCTTTCTTT
TRBD2,TRBV19,few,TRBJ2-7,CASSRLAGDSREQYF,TGTGCCAGTAGTAGACTAGCGGGAGATTCGCGTGAGCAGTACTTC
-,TRBV28,-,TRBJ2-1,CASSIPEAGDEQFF,TGTGCCAGCAGTATACCAGAAGCAGGGGATGAGCAGTTCTTC
-,TRBV6-6,few,TRBJ2-7,CASSFSYEQYF,TGTGCCAGCAGTTTTAGCTACGAGCAGTACTTC
-,TRBV28,-,TRBJ2-7,CASSLPGLSYEQYF,TGTGCCAGCAGTCTCCCGGGACTCTCCTACGAGCAGTACTTC
-,TRBV9,-,TRBJ1-2,CASSVAQAENYGYTF,TGTGCCAGCAGCGTAGCACAGGCAGAGAACTATGGCTACACCTTC
TRBD2,TRBV6-2/TRBV6-3,-,TRBJ2-7,CASSYSLAGSPEKFGEQYF,TGTGCCAGCAGTTACTCCCTAGCGGGATCACCGGAGAAATTTGGCGAGCAGTACTTC
-,TRBV2,-,TRBJ1-4,CASINRVYGEKLFF,TGTGCCAGCATTAACAGGGTTTATGGAGAAAAACTGTTTTTT
TRBD1,TRBV7-8,few,TRBJ1-4,CASSLAGTGGEKLFF,TGTGCCAGCAGCTTAGCCGGGACAGGGGGAGAAAAACTGTTTTTT
TRBD1,TRBV30,-,TRBJ1-2,CAWREQGDYGYTF,TGTGCCTGGAGGGAACAGGGGGACTATGGCTACACCTTC
-,TRBV5-6,-,TRBJ2-1,CASSLWGGTNNEQFF,TGTGCCAGCAGCTTGTGGGGCGGAACTAACAATGAGCAGTTCTTC
-,TRBV18,-,TRBJ1-1,CASSPPRAVFAEAFF,TGTGCCAGCTCACCACCCAGGGCGGTGTTCGCTGAAGCTTTCTTT
-,TRBV24-1,-,TRBJ2-3,CATSDSRLITDTQYF,TGTGCCACCAGTGATTCGCGCCTCATCACAGATACGCAGTATTTT
-,TRBV20-1,once,TRBJ2-1,CSASGGRGSSYNEQFF,TGCAGTGCTAGTGGGGGGAGGGGGAGCTCCTACAATGAGCAGTTCTTC
-,TRBV6-1,once,TRBJ1-5,CASSDPAGLSNQPQHF,TGTGCCAGCAGTGACCCGGCAGGGTTAAGCAATCAGCCCCAGCATTTT
TRBD2,TRBV6-5,-,TRBJ2-1,CASSRLREGPGEQFF,TGTGCCAGCAGTCGTTTGCGGGAGGGCCCCGGGGAGCAGTTCTTC
-,TRBV6-6,-,TRBJ2-1,CASSLDGGVEQFF,TGTGCCAGCAGCCTCGACGGGGGAGTTGAGCAGTTCTTC
TRBD2,TRBV7-9,-,TRBJ2-1,CASSSVGPGTSVYNEQFF,TGTGCCAGCAGCTCCGTTGGCCCCGGGACTAGCGTATACAATGAGCAGTTCTTC
-,TRBV5-6,-,TRBJ1-1,CASSLLGSMNTEAFF,TGTGCCAGCAGCTTGTTGGGCAGCATGAACACTGAAGCTTTCTTT
TRBD2,TRBV24-1,-,TRBJ2-7,CALAGGLYEQYF,TGTGCCCTGGCGGGAGGTCTCTACGAGCAGTACTTC
-,TRBV30,few,TRBJ1-2,CAWSVREGLDGYTF,TGTGCCTGGAGTGTACGGGAGGGTTTGGATGGCTACACCTTC
-,TRBV9,few,TRBJ1-6,CASSAGGWNGSPLHF,TGTGCCAGCAGCGCGGGAGGATGGAATGGGTCACCCCTCCACTTT
TRBD2,TRBV7-9,-,TRBJ2-4,CASSTDGGDIQYF,TGTGCCAGCAGTACTGACGGGGGGGACATTCAGTACTTC
-,TRBV9,-,TRBJ2-2,CASSVALFGRADTGELFF,TGTGCCAGCAGCGTAGCTCTTTTCGGCAGGGCTGACACCGGGGAGCTGTTTTTT
-,TRBV3-1/TRBV3-2,-,TRBJ1-1,CASSQVRGTEAFF,TGTGCCAGCAGCCAAGTTAGGGGGACTGAAGCTTTCTTT
-,TRBV10-3,-,TRBJ2-7,CAISESEYEQYF,TGTGCCATCAGTGAGTCGGAGTACGAGCAGTACTTC
-,TRBV5-1,-,TRBJ2-7,CASSSFGLPYEQYF,TGCGCCAGCAGCTCTTTTGGACTTCCCTACGAGCAGTACTTC
TRBD2,TRBV5-1,-,TRBJ2-1,CASSSGTSGGYNEQFF,TGCGCCAGCAGCTCCGGGACTAGTGGAGGTTACAATGAGCAGTTCTTC
-,TRBV9,-,TRBJ2-3,CASSVAAGTQYF,TGTGCCAGCAGCGTAGCGGCGGGGACGCAGTATTTT